This T cell receptor beta chain was identified during a study of beta chain features in type 1 diabetes. Study-level information: Healthy donors, compared against patients, showed similar age, gender and cell yields.

Study-wide results and limits: Relative to healthy donors, patients appeared to have naive, central memory and Treg TCRB repertoires that were more similar.

This clone turned up a few times. Its antigen is currently unknown. TCRB transcripts that were expressed got sequenced, as all of the isolated RNA had been reverse transcribed. Here immunoSEQ multiplex PCR was the method, and the copy in TCRdb shows in-frame clones only, minus some. In the table there are 350,000 to 450,000 clones, approximately 15% of which are singletons. The germline V gene has CDR1 SQVTM and CDR2 ANQGSEA. Trimming took 3 bases from V and 9 from J; bases not matched to a gene: 9. The length of the CDR3 is 15 residues. This TCR was recovered from a woman under 30 in good health. The sequencing input was naive CD4+ T cells from blood. The J gene is TRBJ2-1, the V gene TRBV29-1; 12 bases fit TRBD2. In DNA, the CDR3 is TGCAGCGTTGAGAAACTAGCGGGAGGTGGTGGTGAGCAGTTCTTC. It codes for CSVEKLAGGGGEQFF.